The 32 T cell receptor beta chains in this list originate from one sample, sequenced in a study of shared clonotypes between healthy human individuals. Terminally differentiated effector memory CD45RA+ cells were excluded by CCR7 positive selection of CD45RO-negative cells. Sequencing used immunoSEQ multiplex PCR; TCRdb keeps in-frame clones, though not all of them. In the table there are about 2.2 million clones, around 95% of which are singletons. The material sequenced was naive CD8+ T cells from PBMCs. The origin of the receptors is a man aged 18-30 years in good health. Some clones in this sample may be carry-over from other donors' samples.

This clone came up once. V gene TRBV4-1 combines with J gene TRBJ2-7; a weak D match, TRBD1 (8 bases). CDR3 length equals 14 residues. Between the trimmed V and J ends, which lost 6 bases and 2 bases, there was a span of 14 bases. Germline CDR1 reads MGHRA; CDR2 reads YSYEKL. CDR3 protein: CASSDRGGPYEQYF. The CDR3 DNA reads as TGCGCCAGCAGTGACAGGGGAGGGCCCTACGAGCAGTACTTC.

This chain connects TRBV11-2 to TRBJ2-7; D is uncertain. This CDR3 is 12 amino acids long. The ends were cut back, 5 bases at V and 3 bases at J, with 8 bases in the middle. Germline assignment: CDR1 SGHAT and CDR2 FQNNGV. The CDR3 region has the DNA TGTGCCAGCAGCCCCTCTCACTACGAGCAGTACTTC. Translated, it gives CASSPSHYEQYF.

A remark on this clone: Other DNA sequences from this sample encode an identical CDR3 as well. Here the CDR3 reads CASSPGLGEQYF. The CDR3 nucleotides are TGTGCCAGCAGCCCAGGTTTGGGGGAGCAGTACTTC. The chain couples TRBV27 to TRBJ2-7; no firm D call. The V and J ends lost 6 bases and 7 bases respectively, with 13 bases between them. The germline V gene encodes CDR1 MNHEY and CDR2 SMNVEV (reference sequence). The CDR3 loop spans 12 amino acids.

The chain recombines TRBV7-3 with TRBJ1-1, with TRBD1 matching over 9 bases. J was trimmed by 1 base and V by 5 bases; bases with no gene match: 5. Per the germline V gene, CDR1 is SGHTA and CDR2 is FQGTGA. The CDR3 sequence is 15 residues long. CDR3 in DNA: TGTGCCAGCAGCCCGGCGGGACAGGGGAACACTGAAGCTTTCTTT. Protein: CASSPAGQGNTEAFF. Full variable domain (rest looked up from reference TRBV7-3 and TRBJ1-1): GAGVSQTPSNKVTEKGKYVELRCDPISGHTALYWYRQSLGQGPEFLIYFQGTGAADDSGLPNDRFFAVRPEGSVSTLKIQRTERGDSAVYLCASSPAGQGNTEAFFGQGTRLTVV.

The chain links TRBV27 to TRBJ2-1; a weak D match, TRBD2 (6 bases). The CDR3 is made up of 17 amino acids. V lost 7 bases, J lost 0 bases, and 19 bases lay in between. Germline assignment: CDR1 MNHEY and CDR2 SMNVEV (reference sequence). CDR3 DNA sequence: TGTGCCAGCACCATCCATTGGGGGGTAAGCTCCTACAATGAGCAGTTCTTC. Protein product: CASTIHWGVSSYNEQFF.

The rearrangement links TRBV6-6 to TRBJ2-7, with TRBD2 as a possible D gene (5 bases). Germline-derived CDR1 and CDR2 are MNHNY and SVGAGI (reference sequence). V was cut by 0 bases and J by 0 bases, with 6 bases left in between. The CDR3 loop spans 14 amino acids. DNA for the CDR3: TGTGCCAGCAGTTACTCGACTAACTCCTACGAGCAGTACTTC. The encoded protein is CASSYSTNSYEQYF.

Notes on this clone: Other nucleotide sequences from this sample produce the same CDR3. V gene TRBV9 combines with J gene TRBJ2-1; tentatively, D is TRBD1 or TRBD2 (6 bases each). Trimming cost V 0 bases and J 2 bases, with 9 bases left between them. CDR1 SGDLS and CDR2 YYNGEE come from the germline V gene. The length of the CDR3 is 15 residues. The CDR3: CASSVVGGTYNEQFF. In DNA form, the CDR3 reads TGTGCCAGCAGCGTAGTAGGGGGGACCTACAATGAGCAGTTCTTC.

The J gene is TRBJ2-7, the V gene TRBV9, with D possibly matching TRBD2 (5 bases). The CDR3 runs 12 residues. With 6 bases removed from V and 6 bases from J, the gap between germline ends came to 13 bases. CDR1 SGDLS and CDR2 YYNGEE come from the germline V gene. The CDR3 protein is CASNEGSGEQYF. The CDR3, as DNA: TGTGCCAGCAACGAGGGTTCAGGCGAGCAGTACTTC.

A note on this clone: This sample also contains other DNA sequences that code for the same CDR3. CDR3 in amino acids: CASSVAVSSYNEQFF. Here the CDR3 DNA reads TGTGCCAGCAGCGTAGCGGTGAGCTCCTACAATGAGCAGTTCTTC. V is TRBV9 and J is TRBJ2-1; D uncertain. The CDR3 has 15 residues. Germline V gene lookup returns CDR1 SGDLS and CDR2 YYNGEE. V was clipped by 0 bases and J by 0 bases, with 7 bases between them.

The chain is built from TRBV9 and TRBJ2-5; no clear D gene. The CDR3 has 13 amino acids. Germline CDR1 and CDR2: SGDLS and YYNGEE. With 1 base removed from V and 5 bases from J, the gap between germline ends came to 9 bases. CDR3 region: CASSVHPWETQYF. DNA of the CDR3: TGTGCCAGCAGCGTACACCCATGGGAGACCCAGTACTTC. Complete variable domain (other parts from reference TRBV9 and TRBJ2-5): DSGVTQTPKHLITATGQRVTLRCSPRSGDLSVYWYQQSLDQGLQFLIQYYNGEERAKGNILERFSAQQFPDLHSELNLSSLELGDSALYFCASSVHPWETQYFGPGTRLLVL.

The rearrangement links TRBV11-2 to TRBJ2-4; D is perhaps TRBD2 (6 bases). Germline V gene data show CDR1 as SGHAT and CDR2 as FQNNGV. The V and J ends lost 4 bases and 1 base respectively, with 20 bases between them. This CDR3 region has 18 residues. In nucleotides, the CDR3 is TGTGCCAGCAGCTCGTGGAGCGATATTGGGGGGGCCAAAAACATTCAGTACTTC. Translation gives CASSSWSDIGGAKNIQYF.

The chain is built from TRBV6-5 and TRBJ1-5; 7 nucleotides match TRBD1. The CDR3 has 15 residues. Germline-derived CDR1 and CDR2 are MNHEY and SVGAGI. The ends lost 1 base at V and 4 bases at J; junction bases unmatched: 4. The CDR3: CASSYLQGQNQPQHF. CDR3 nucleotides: TGTGCCAGCAGTTACTTACAGGGGCAGAATCAGCCCCAGCATTTT.

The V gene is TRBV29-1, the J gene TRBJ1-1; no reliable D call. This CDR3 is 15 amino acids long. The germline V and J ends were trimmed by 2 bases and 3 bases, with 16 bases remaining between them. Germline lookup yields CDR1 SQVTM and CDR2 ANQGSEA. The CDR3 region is CSVEISRTTYTEAFF. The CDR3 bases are TGCAGCGTTGAAATTTCCAGGACCACATACACTGAAGCTTTCTTT.

The CDR3 loop is CSARTGVAGNTIYF. CDR3 DNA sequence: TGCAGCGCCCGGACAGGGGTCGCCGGAAACACCATATATTTT. The chain uses TRBV29-1 and TRBJ1-3; 9 bases are shared with TRBD1. The CDR3 is 14 amino acids. Germline V gives CDR1 SQVTM, CDR2 ANQGSEA. The trim removed 7 bases at V and 4 bases at J, leaving 8 bases unmatched.

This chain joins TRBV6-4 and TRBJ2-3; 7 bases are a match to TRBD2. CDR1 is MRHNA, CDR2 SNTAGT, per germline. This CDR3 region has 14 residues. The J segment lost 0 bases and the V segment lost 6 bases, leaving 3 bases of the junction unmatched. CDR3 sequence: CASSPGLSTDTQYF. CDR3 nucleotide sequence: TGTGCCAGCAGCCCGGGACTAAGCACAGATACGCAGTATTTT.

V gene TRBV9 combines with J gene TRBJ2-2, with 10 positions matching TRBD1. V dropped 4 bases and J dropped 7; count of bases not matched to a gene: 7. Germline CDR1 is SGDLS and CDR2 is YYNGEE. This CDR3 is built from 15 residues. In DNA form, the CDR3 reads TGTGCCAGCAGCTATACCGACAGGGGGCACGGGGAGCTGTTTTTT. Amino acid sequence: CASSYTDRGHGELFF. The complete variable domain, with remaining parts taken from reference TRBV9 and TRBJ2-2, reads DSGVTQTPKHLITATGQRVTLRCSPRSGDLSVYWYQQSLDQGLQFLIQYYNGEERAKGNILERFSAQQFPDLHSELNLSSLELGDSALYFCASSYTDRGHGELFFGEGSRLTVL.

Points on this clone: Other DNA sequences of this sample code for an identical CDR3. CDR3 sequence: CASSLAGTAYEQYF. Written as DNA, the CDR3 is TGTGCCAGCAGCTTGGCTGGGACAGCCTACGAGCAGTACTTC. V and J are TRBV7-9 and TRBJ2-7, with 7 bases fitting TRBD1. In germline, CDR1 is SEHNR, CDR2 FQNEAQ (reference sequence). This CDR3 region has 14 residues. Germline trimming cut 3 bases from V and 2 bases from J; bases unmatched to any gene: 4. Together with reference TRBV7-9 and TRBJ2-7, the CDR3 gives the full variable domain: DTGVSQNPRHKITKRGQNVTFRCDPISEHNRLYWYRQTLGQGPEFLTYFQNEAQLEKSRLLSDRFSAERPKGSFSTLEIQRTEQGDSAMYLCASSLAGTAYEQYFGPGTRLTVT.

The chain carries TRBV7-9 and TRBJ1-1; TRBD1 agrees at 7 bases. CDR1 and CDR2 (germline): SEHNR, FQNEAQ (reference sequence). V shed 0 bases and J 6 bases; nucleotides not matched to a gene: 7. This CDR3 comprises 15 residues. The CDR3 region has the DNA TGTGCCAGCAGCTTAGCAAAAACAGGGGTACCTGAAGCTTTCTTT. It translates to CASSLAKTGVPEAFF.

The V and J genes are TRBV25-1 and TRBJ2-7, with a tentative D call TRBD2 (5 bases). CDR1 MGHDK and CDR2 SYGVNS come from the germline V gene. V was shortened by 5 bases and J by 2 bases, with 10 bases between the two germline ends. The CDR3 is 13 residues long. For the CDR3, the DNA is TGTGCCAGCAGTACGGGGTTGACCTACGAGCAGTACTTC. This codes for CASSTGLTYEQYF.

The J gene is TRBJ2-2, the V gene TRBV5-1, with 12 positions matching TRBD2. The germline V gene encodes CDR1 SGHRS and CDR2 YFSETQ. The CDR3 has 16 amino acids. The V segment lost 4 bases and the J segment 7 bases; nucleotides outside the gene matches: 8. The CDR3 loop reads CASSLGLAGRGGELFF. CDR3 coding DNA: TGCGCCAGCAGCCTTGGACTAGCGGGACGGGGCGGGGAGCTGTTTTTT.

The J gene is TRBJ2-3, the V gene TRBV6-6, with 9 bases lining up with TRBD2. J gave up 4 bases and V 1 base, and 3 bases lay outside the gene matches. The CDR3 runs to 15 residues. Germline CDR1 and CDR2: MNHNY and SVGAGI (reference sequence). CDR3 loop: CASSYLAGEPDTQYF. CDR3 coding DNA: TGTGCCAGCAGTTACTTAGCGGGAGAACCAGATACGCAGTATTTT.

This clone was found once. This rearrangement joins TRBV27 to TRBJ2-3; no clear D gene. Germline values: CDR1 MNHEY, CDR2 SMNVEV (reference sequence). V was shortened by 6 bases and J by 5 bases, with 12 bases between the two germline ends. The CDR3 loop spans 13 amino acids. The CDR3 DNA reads TGTGCCAGCAGGGTGTACGAGCGAGATACGCAGTATTTT. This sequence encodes CASRVYERDTQYF.

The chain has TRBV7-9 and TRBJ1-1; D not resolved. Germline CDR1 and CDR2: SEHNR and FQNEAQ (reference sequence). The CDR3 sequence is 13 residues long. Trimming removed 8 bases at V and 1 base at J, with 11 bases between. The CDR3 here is CASQVGGNTEAFF. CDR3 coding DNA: TGTGCCAGCCAAGTGGGAGGGAACACTGAAGCTTTCTTT.

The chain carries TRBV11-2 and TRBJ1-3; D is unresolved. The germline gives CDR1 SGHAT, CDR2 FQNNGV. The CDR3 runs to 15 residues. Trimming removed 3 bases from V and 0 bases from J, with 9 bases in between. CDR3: CASSFEADSGNTIYF. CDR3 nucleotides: TGTGCCAGCAGCTTCGAGGCGGACTCTGGAAACACCATATATTTT.

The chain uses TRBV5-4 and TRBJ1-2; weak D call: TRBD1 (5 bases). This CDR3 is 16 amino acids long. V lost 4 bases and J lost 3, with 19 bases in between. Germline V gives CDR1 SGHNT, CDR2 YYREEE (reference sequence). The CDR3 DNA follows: TGTGCCAGCAGCGAGCTCCGTAGCGGGACGGACTATGGCTACACCTTC. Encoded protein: CASSELRSGTDYGYTF.

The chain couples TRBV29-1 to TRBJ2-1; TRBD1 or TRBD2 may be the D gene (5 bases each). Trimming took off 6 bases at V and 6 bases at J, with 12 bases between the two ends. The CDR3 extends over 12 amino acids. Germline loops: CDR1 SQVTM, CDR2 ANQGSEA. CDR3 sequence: CSVPKGPNEQFF. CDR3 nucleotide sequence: TGCAGCGTCCCCAAGGGACCCAATGAGCAGTTCTTC.

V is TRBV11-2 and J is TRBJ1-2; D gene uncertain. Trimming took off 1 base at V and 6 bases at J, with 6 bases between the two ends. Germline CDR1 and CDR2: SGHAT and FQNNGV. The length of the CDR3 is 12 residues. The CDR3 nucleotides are TGTGCCAGCAGCTTAGGGCACGATGGCTACACCTTC. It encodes CASSLGHDGYTF.

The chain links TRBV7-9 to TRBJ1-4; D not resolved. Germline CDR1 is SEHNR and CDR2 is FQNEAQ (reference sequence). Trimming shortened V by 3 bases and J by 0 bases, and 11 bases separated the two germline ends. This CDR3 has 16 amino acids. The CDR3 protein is CASSFPERATNEKLFF. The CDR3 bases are TGTGCCAGCAGCTTCCCTGAGCGCGCAACTAATGAAAAACTGTTTTTT.

The CDR3 reads CASSVDPGTAPLSEQFF. The CDR3 DNA follows: TGTGCCAGCAGCGTTGACCCTGGGACGGCCCCTTTGAGTGAGCAGTTCTTC. The gene calls are TRBV9 and TRBJ2-1, with D perhaps being TRBD1 or TRBD2 (5 bases each). Germline CDR1 is SGDLS and CDR2 is YYNGEE. Between the trimmed V and J ends, which lost 2 bases and 9 bases, there was a span of 24 bases. The CDR3 spans 17 residues.

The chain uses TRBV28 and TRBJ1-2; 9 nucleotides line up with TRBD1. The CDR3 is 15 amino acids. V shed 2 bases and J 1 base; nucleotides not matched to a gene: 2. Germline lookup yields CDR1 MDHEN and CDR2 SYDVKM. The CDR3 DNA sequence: TGTGCCAGCAGTTTAGGGACAGGGAGTAACTATGGCTACACCTTC. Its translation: CASSLGTGSNYGYTF.

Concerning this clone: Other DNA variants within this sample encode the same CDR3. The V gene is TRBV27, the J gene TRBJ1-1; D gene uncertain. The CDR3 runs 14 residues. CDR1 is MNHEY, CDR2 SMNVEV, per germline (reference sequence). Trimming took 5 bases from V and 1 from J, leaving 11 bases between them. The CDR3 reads CASSSLGANTEAFF. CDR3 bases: TGTGCCAGCAGTAGCCTGGGAGCGAACACTGAAGCTTTCTTT.

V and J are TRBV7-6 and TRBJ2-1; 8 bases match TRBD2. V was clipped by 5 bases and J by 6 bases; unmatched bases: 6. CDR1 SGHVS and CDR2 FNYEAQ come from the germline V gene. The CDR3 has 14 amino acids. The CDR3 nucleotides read TGTGCCAGCAGCCCGGGACTAGTGATCAATGAGCAGTTCTTC. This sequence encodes CASSPGLVINEQFF.